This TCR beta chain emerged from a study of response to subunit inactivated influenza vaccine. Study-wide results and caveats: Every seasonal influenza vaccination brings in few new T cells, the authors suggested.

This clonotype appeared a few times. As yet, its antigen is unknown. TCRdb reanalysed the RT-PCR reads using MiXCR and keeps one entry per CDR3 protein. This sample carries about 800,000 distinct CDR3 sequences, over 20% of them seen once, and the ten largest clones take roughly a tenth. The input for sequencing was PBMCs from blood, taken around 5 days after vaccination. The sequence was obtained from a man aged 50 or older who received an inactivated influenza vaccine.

The CDR3 DNA reads TGTGCCAGCAGTCCGGGTAGCGGAGCTACCGGGGAGCTGTTTTTT. Encoded protein: CASSPGSGATGELFF. This rearrangement joins TRBV7-2 to TRBJ2-2, with TRBD2 as a possible D gene (6 bases). CDR3 length: 15 residues. Germline loops: CDR1 SGHTA, CDR2 FQGNSA. Trimming took 6 bases from V and 5 from J, leaving 16 bases between them.